These 16 T cell receptor beta chains were all obtained from the same sample, sequenced in a study of tumor and adjacent non-tumor tissue in lung cancer. This sample's RNA came from whole unsorted tissue. TCRbeta libraries were built with three rounds of nested PCR, modified from ARM-PCR. TCRdb redid the calling of the multiplex PCR reads with MiXCR, one entry per CDR3 protein. The table has tens of thousands of distinct CDR3 sequences, about 67% seen once. The sequenced material came from lung tumor tissue. All receptors come from a man aged 55 to 70 with non-small cell lung cancer.

Worth noting for this clonotype: This clone may be a read error of a much larger clone one base away. The rearrangement uses TRBV4-1 and TRBJ2-4; D is unresolved. The V end was cut by 1 base, the J end by 3 bases, with 19 bases between. CDR1 MGHRA and CDR2 YSYEKL come from the germline V gene. The CDR3 runs 18 residues. Written as DNA, the CDR3 is TGCGCCAGCAGCCAAGCAATGACCGAATCCATAGTCAAAAACATTCAGTACTTC. It specifies CASSQAMTESIVKNIQYF.

Details on this clonotype: The junction departs from the called germline gene at one end, perhaps through a read error. V is TRBV12-3 or TRBV12-4 and J is TRBJ2-7; D call uncertain. This CDR3 comprises 14 residues. CDR3 residues: CTSSLFTISYKQYF. In DNA form, the CDR3 reads TGCACCAGCAGTTTATTCACGATCTCCTACAAGCAGTACTTC.

V and J are TRBV30 and TRBJ1-5, with unresolved D. Trimming shortened V by 2 bases and J by 8 bases, and 13 bases separated the two germline ends. This CDR3 region has 13 residues. Germline CDR1 reads GTSNPN; CDR2 reads SVGIG (reference sequence). The CDR3 spells CAWSFGGREPQHF. CDR3 coding DNA: TGTGCCTGGAGTTTTGGCGGGAGGGAGCCCCAGCATTTT.

The chain links TRBV5-6 to TRBJ1-2; a weak D match, TRBD1 (5 bases). The germline CDR1 and CDR2 sequences are SGHDT and YYEEEE. V was cut by 4 bases and J by 6 bases, with 10 bases left in between. CDR3 length: 12 residues. The CDR3 DNA is TGTGCCAGCAGCATAGTCAGGGATGGCTACACCTTC. Its protein is CASSIVRDGYTF.

This clonotype was recorded many times. The chain carries TRBV20-1 and TRBJ2-3; D might be TRBD1 (5 bases). CDR1 DFQATT and CDR2 SNEGSKA come from the germline V gene (reference sequence). Trimming took 1 base from V and 0 from J, leaving 8 bases between them. The CDR3 covers 14 residues. Here the CDR3 DNA reads TGCAGTGCTAGAGTCCAGGGTAGCACAGATACGCAGTATTTT. As protein: CSARVQGSTDTQYF.

Regarding this clonotype: Mismatch with germline at one junction end may stem from a read error. The chain joins TRBV6-5 to TRBJ2-3; possibly TRBD1 for D (5 bases). The CDR3 is 14 amino acids. The germline CDR1 and CDR2 sequences are MNHEY and SVGAGI. The CDR3 region has the DNA TGTGCCAGCAGTTACTCACAGGACACAGATACGCGGCATTTT. Amino acids: CASSYSQDTDTRHF.

This clonotype was detected many times. The genes are TRBV6-1 and TRBJ2-7, with 10 bases aligning to TRBD1. Per germline, CDR1 MNHNS and CDR2 SASEGT. The CDR3 consists of 19 residues. The junction had 15 bases not matched to a gene; V was cut back by 2 bases and J by 2 bases. Written as DNA, the CDR3 is TGTGCCAGCAGTGAATGGGTGGATTTGGGACAGGGGACTACCTACGAGCAGTACTTC. It specifies CASSEWVDLGQGTTYEQYF.

The rearrangement links TRBV11-1 to TRBJ1-2, with 12 bases fitting TRBD1. Germline trimming cut 5 bases from V and 4 bases from J; bases unmatched to any gene: 11. This CDR3 is built from 17 residues. Germline-derived CDR1 and CDR2 are SGHAT and FQDESV (reference sequence). The CDR3 DNA is TGTGCCAGCAGCGCCGGGACAGGGGGCCCGGAGGGCTATGGCTACACCTTC. This sequence encodes CASSAGTGGPEGYGYTF.

This clonotype was observed a handful of times. Being one base from a much bigger clone, this may be a read error. The conserved closing phenylalanine or tryptophan is absent in this CDR3, likely reflecting a read error. The chain links TRBV6-1 to TRBJ1-1; 10 nucleotides align to TRBD1. V gave up 4 bases and J gave up 5 bases; unmatched junction bases: 4. CDR3 length: 14 amino acids. From germline, CDR1 is MNHNS and CDR2 SASEGT. DNA of the CDR3: TGTGCCAGCAGTGGGACAGGGGGTCGTACTGAAGCTTTCTCT. As protein: CASSGTGGRTEAFS.

This clonotype occurred once. Relative to the germline gene, one junction end is altered; a read error may explain this. The chain has TRBV6-5 and TRBJ2-2; D possibly matches TRBD1 or TRBD2 (6 bases each). The germline V gene has CDR1 MNHEY and CDR2 SVGAGI. The CDR3 covers 15 residues. Written as DNA, the CDR3 is TGTGTCAGCAAAAAGACGGGGGCGAACAGCGGGGAGCTGTTTTTT. Its protein is CVSKKTGANSGELFF.

This clonotype was recorded at least ten times. This chain connects TRBV5-1 to TRBJ2-2; D is possibly TRBD2 (6 bases). CDR1 is SGHRS and CDR2 is YFSETQ in the germline V gene. V was trimmed by 4 bases and J by 6 bases, leaving 10 bases between them. The CDR3 sequence is 13 residues long. CDR3 bases: TGCGCCAGCAGCCCGACTAGTTCCGGGGAGCTGTTTTTT. Its translation: CASSPTSSGELFF.

Points on this clonotype: This could be a read error, since a much larger clone is one nucleotide away. V gene TRBV20-1 combines with J gene TRBJ2-5, with 7 bases that match TRBD1. From germline, CDR1 is DFQATT and CDR2 SNEGSKA (reference sequence). Germline trimming cut 2 bases from V and 4 bases from J; bases unmatched to any gene: 4. The CDR3 runs to 13 residues. The CDR3 DNA reads as TGCAGTGCTAGAAGAGGGGGCGCAGAGACCCAGTACTTC. It encodes CSARRGGAETQYF.

Concerning this clonotype: Compared with germline, one end of the junction differs, possibly owing to a read error. The gene calls are TRBV6-1 and TRBJ2-1, with D hard to call. Germline values: CDR1 MNHNS, CDR2 SASEGT. The CDR3 loop spans 13 amino acids. Here the CDR3 DNA reads TGTGCCAGCAATCCCTTCCCTTACAATGAGCAGCTCTTC. It specifies CASNPFPYNEQLF.

As regards this clonotype: This CDR3 fails to terminate in the conserved phenylalanine or tryptophan, so it likely reflects a read error. This rearrangement joins TRBV28 to TRBJ2-2, with D possibly being TRBD2 (6 bases). The CDR3 has 16 residues. V was pared by 4 bases and J by 5 bases, with 17 bases between. Germline V gene lookup returns CDR1 MDHEN and CDR2 SYDVKM. CDR3 residues: CASSSLGASGTGELFC. The CDR3 region has the DNA TGTGCCAGCAGTTCCCTTGGGGCGAGCGGGACCGGGGAGCTGTTTTGT.

Turning to this clonotype: This CDR3 fails to terminate in the conserved phenylalanine or tryptophan, so it likely reflects a read error. V is TRBV4-1 and J is TRBJ2-2; D gene ambiguous. CDR1 MGHRA and CDR2 YSYEKL come from the germline V gene. V lost 2 bases to trimming and J lost 6 bases, with 16 bases between them. There are 16 residues in the CDR3. CDR3 coding DNA: TGCGCCAGCAGCCAATGGCAAGGACCCACCGCCGGGGAGCTGTTTCTT. It codes for CASSQWQGPTAGELFL.

Many counts were recorded for this clonotype. This chain connects TRBV6-1 to TRBJ2-2; possibly TRBD1 or TRBD2 for D (5 bases each). The length of the CDR3 is 16 residues. Trimming removed 1 base at V and 13 bases at J, with 22 bases between. Germline V gene lookup returns CDR1 MNHNS and CDR2 SASEGT. CDR3 amino acids: CASSEVFGTLQSRLFF. The CDR3 DNA follows: TGTGCCAGCAGTGAAGTATTCGGGACCCTACAGTCCCGGCTGTTTTTT.